The 26 T cell receptor beta chains below all came from one sample that was sequenced in a study of blood T cells in healthy people across ages (dated by TCRdb to between 2014 and 2017). The method was 5' RACE. The run used an Illumina HiSeq 2500. A second about 6 to 11 cycle PCR used a sample-barcoded 5' primer and a J-beta primer mix. The raw public reads went through TCRdb reprocessing: fastp at Q25, MiXCR clone calling, in-frame beta chains kept. Here each entry gathers all rows of one CDR3 protein and keeps the most common genes and DNA. In all, the sample holds about 730,000 distinct CDR3 sequences, and about 40% of those were seen once. Jointly, the top ten make up 20% to 25% of the sample. Sequences were obtained from blood. The receptor source for this set is a woman aged 55-70 years in good health.

Regarding this clonotype: A much larger clone sits a single nucleotide away, making a read error possible. V usage is TRBV6-2 or TRBV6-3 and J usage is TRBJ2-5; D remains ambiguous. The J call may be incorrect, as the DNA end agrees better with TRBJ2-7. The CDR3 runs to 14 residues. Germline lookup yields CDR1 MNHEY and CDR2 SVGEGT. CDR3 loop: CASSDGLGMSEQYF. In DNA, the CDR3 is TGTGCCAGCAGTGACGGCCTTGGGATGAGCGAGCAGTACTTC.

This clonotype was seen many times. This chain uses TRBV4-3 with TRBJ2-1, with unresolved D. Trimming left V 0 bases short and J 0 bases short, with 3 bases between. Looked up from germline, CDR1 is LGHNA and CDR2 is YSLEER. The CDR3 is made up of 14 amino acids. CDR3 sequence (DNA): TGCGCCAGCAGCCAAGAGTCCTCCTACAATGAGCAGTTCTTC. It translates to CASSQESSYNEQFF.

In this sample, this clonotype turned up a few times. V and J are TRBV5-5 and TRBJ1-1, with D unclear. CDR1 and CDR2 from the germline V gene are SGHKS and YYEKEE (reference sequence). V dropped 0 bases and J dropped 1 base, with 10 bases sitting between them. CDR3 length equals 15 residues. The DNA for the CDR3 is TGTGCCAGCAGCTTGGTTCTCGACGGGAACACTGAAGCTTTCTTT. Protein sequence: CASSLVLDGNTEAFF.

This clonotype was counted a few times. The chain is built from TRBV6-6 and TRBJ2-7; 11 nucleotides align to TRBD2. Unmatched junction bases numbered 5, after V lost 2 bases and J lost 5 bases. The CDR3 runs to 15 residues. Germline values: CDR1 MNHNY, CDR2 SVGAGI (reference sequence). The CDR3 is CASSYRSGRANEQYF. For the CDR3, the DNA is TGTGCCAGCAGTTACCGTAGCGGGAGGGCCAACGAGCAGTACTTC.

Ten or more counts support this clonotype. The chain couples TRBV29-1 to TRBJ2-3; 7 nucleotides agree with TRBD2. The CDR3 is made up of 12 amino acids. The germline V gene encodes CDR1 SQVTM and CDR2 ANQGSEA. With 4 bases clipped from V and 4 bases from J, the junction kept 2 bases outside the gene matches. As DNA, the CDR3 is TGCAGCGTTGGGGAGGGGCCAGATACGCAGTATTTT. It codes for CSVGEGPDTQYF.

This clonotype has a handful of counts. CDR3 in amino acids: CASSDRWLAGGTRDTQYF. The CDR3 DNA follows: TGTGCCAGCAGTGACCGTTGGCTAGCGGGGGGTACAAGAGATACGCAGTATTTT. The chain uses TRBV6-4 and TRBJ2-3; 11 bases align to TRBD2. Trimming cost V 2 bases and J 5 bases; bases outside gene matches: 12. The CDR3 covers 18 residues. CDR1 MRHNA and CDR2 SNTAGT come from the germline V gene.

V gene TRBV7-2 combines with J gene TRBJ2-7; D remains ambiguous. The DNA end favors TRBJ2-5, so the J call may be wrong. Germline V gene data show CDR1 as SGHTA and CDR2 as FQGNSA. This CDR3 region has 11 residues. CDR3 sequence reads: CASSFSKTQYF. DNA of the CDR3: TGTGCCAGCAGCTTCAGTAAGACCCAGTACTTC.

In this sample, this clonotype turned up many times. The chain uses TRBV6-2 or TRBV6-3 and TRBJ2-3; TRBD2 matches 7 bases. This CDR3 spans 16 amino acids. CDR1 and CDR2 from the germline V gene are MNHEY and SVGEGT. V was pared by 0 bases and J by 5 bases, with 8 bases of the junction left unmatched. The CDR3 protein is CASSYSAGEGQDTQYF. CDR3 DNA sequence: TGTGCCAGCAGTTACTCGGCGGGAGAAGGTCAAGATACGCAGTATTTT.

This clonotype turned up a few times. J is TRBJ2-1 and V is TRBV20-1, with TRBD2 matching over 8 bases. Germline CDR1 DFQATT, CDR2 SNEGSKA (reference sequence). Trimming at V came to 6 bases and at J to 2 bases, leaving 6 bases not matched to a gene. The CDR3 extends over 14 amino acids. In DNA, the CDR3 is TGCAGTGCCCACACTAGCGGAACCTACAATGAGCAGTTCTTC. It specifies CSAHTSGTYNEQFF.

This clonotype is a singleton in its sample. The chain combines TRBV10-3 with TRBJ1-1, with 7 bases aligning to TRBD1. With V trimmed by 3 bases and J by 3 bases, 10 bases remained unmatched. CDR1 ENHRY and CDR2 SYGVKD come from the germline V gene. The CDR3 has 16 residues. CDR3 DNA: TGTGCCATCAGTGATTCGGTCGACAGGGTTTACACTGAAGCTTTCTTT. It codes for CAISDSVDRVYTEAFF.

This clonotype has a single count. This sequence joins TRBV20-1 and TRBJ1-3; D is uncertain. Germline V gene lookup returns CDR1 DFQATT and CDR2 SNEGSKA (reference sequence). Trimming shortened V by 3 bases and J by 3 bases, and 3 bases separated the two germline ends. This CDR3 spans 11 amino acids. The CDR3 DNA is TGCAGTGCTAGTGGTGGAAACACCATATATTTT. Protein sequence: CSASGGNTIYF.

This chain connects TRBV12-3 or TRBV12-4 to TRBJ1-1; D gene uncertain. The length of the CDR3 is 14 residues. Trimming left V 7 bases short and J 4 bases short, with 16 bases between. The CDR3 DNA sequence: TGTGCCAGCAATACTAATATGGGGAGCACTGAAGCTTTCTTT. This gives the protein CASNTNMGSTEAFF.

The chain carries TRBV10-3 and TRBJ2-7; possible D gene TRBD1, 5 bases. Trimming removed 2 bases at V and 0 bases at J, with 5 bases between. Germline CDR1 and CDR2: ENHRY and SYGVKD. CDR3 length: 13 amino acids. CDR3 coding DNA: TGTGCCATCAGTGAGGGACACTCCTACGAGCAGTACTTC. It is translated as CAISEGHSYEQYF.

This sequence joins TRBV28 and TRBJ2-4, with D possibly matching TRBD2 (6 bases). Germline V gene data show CDR1 as MDHEN and CDR2 as SYDVKM. The CDR3 is made up of 13 amino acids. The V gene lost 6 bases and the J gene lost 8 bases, with 14 bases spanning the gap. The CDR3, as DNA: TGTGCCAGCAGACCCGGGAGAGAGTACATTCAGTACTTC. Residues: CASRPGREYIQYF.

The genes are TRBV28 and TRBJ2-4; 10 bases align to TRBD2. Matching the DNA end better, TRBJ2-7 makes the J call doubtful. The CDR3 spans 14 residues. Germline CDR1 is MDHEN and CDR2 is SYDVKM. CDR3 sequence reads: CASMLSGGSYEQYF. CDR3 nucleotide sequence: TGTGCCAGCATGCTTAGCGGGGGGTCCTACGAGCAGTACTTC.

This clonotype has ten or more counts. The chain has TRBV4-2 and TRBJ2-1, with TRBD1 matching 7 bases. The CDR3 is 15 amino acids. Germline loops: CDR1 LGHNA, CDR2 YNFKEQ. J lost 8 bases, V lost 1 base, and 8 bases had no gene match. CDR3 sequence: CASSQAAGGDDEQFF. The DNA for the CDR3 is TGTGCCAGCAGCCAAGCGGCAGGGGGTGACGATGAGCAGTTCTTC.

This clonotype was detected a few times. The V gene is TRBV5-6, the J gene TRBJ1-2; D is ambiguous. Germline lookup yields CDR1 SGHDT and CDR2 YYEEEE. The V and J ends lost 3 bases and 13 bases respectively, with 13 bases between them. The CDR3 is 11 residues long. CDR3 residues: CASSWEGTATF. The CDR3 DNA is TGTGCCAGCAGCTGGGAGGGTACGGCCACCTTC.

This CDR3 is CATSRDWLATASPPYEQYF. For the CDR3, the DNA is TGTGCCACCAGCAGAGATTGGCTAGCGACCGCTTCGCCACCCTACGAGCAGTACTTC. The chain employs TRBV15 and TRBJ2-7; weak D call: TRBD2 (6 bases). V lost 0 bases and J lost 2, with 23 bases in between. CDR1 LNHNV and CDR2 YYDKDF come from the germline V gene (reference sequence). The CDR3 length is 19 residues.

The chain is built from TRBV6-6 and TRBJ2-5; TRBD2 is a possible D gene (5 bases). The V gene lost 2 bases and the J gene lost 11 bases, with 18 bases spanning the gap. There are 14 residues in the CDR3. In germline, CDR1 is MNHNY, CDR2 SVGAGI (reference sequence). Written as DNA, the CDR3 is TGTGCCAGCAGTTACCCTCTAGCCCCCCGAGAGCAGTACTTC. This sequence encodes CASSYPLAPREQYF.

This clonotype was counted at least ten times. This chain joins TRBV29-1 and TRBJ2-1; D ambiguous. CDR3 size: 13 residues. V was pared by 2 bases and J by 7 bases, with 12 bases between. Germline CDR1 SQVTM, CDR2 ANQGSEA. CDR3 sequence reads: CSVESPQRNEQFF. The CDR3 region has the DNA TGCAGCGTTGAATCCCCCCAGAGGAATGAGCAGTTCTTC.

This clonotype has only a few counts. The V and J genes are TRBV28 and TRBJ2-1; TRBD2 matches at 7 bases. Germline V lookup: CDR1 MDHEN, CDR2 SYDVKM. The CDR3 is 16 residues long. The trim removed 2 bases at V and 10 bases at J, leaving 14 bases unmatched. CDR3 coding DNA: TGTGCCAGCAGTTTAGGGCTAGCGGTTGAGTTCTTCGAGCAGTTCTTC. Protein: CASSLGLAVEFFEQFF.

DNA for the CDR3: TGTGCCAGCAAGCGTGGACACACAGATACGCAGTATTTT. Translated, it gives CASKRGHTDTQYF. The genes are TRBV6-5 and TRBJ2-3, with D perhaps matching TRBD1 (5 bases). The V and J ends lost 7 bases and 2 bases respectively, with 10 bases between them. The CDR3 runs to 13 residues. CDR1 and CDR2 (germline): MNHEY, SVGAGI.

This clonotype was counted only a few times. The chain is built from TRBV11-2 and TRBJ1-6; D gene uncertain. Trimming left V 0 bases short and J 11 bases short, with 5 bases between. The CDR3 covers 12 residues. Germline V CDR1 and CDR2: SGHAT, FQNNGV. The CDR3: CASSLETAPLHF. The CDR3, as DNA: TGTGCCAGCAGCTTAGAAACGGCACCCCTCCACTTT.

The chain carries TRBV10-3 and TRBJ2-3; D unresolved. With 4 bases removed from V and 3 bases from J, the gap between germline ends came to 8 bases. Germline lookup yields CDR1 ENHRY and CDR2 SYGVKD. This CDR3 has 13 residues. In nucleotides, the CDR3 is TGTGCCATCAGTGTCGCAGGAACAGATACGCAGTATTTT. Protein sequence: CAISVAGTDTQYF.

The rearrangement joins TRBV2 to TRBJ1-2; the D gene is possibly TRBD1 (5 bases). Per the germline V gene, CDR1 is SNHLY and CDR2 is FYNNEI. Trimming took 4 bases from V and 4 from J, leaving 16 bases between them. The CDR3 has 15 amino acids. This CDR3 is CASSVNRGETYGYTF. The CDR3 DNA sequence: TGTGCCAGCAGTGTTAACCGGGGGGAGACCTATGGCTACACCTTC.

Only one count was recorded for this clonotype. The chain uses TRBV6-6 and TRBJ2-5; 10 positions match TRBD1. The J call is in doubt because the DNA end fits TRBJ2-7 better. The germline CDR1 and CDR2 sequences are MNHNY and SVGAGI (reference sequence). There are 16 residues in the CDR3. The CDR3 here is CASTKTGGQPPYEQYF. In nucleotides, the CDR3 is TGTGCCAGCACCAAGACAGGGGGCCAGCCCCCATACGAGCAGTACTTC.